Described below is a single TCR beta chain sequence and its context. Antigen unknown. These data originate in a study of cytomegalovirus exposure and HLA in healthy donors. Whole-study results and caveats: Excluded: some indistinguishable V segments such as TRBV6-2 and TRBV6-3. Sequencing likely generated an artifact that appeared as a cluster of highly shared sequence variants. Analyzed later, most CMV-associated TCR beta chains appeared HLA-restricted.

Germline CDR1 and CDR2: SGHDT and YYEEEE. This CDR3 spans 13 amino acids. V dropped 4 bases and J dropped 9; count of bases not matched to a gene: 9. Amplification used 60 Vbeta primers and 13 Jbeta primers. Method: immunoSEQ multiplex PCR; TCRdb's copy keeps in-frame clones and lacks some. The sample lists about 200,000 clones, 70% to 90% occurring once. The V gene is TRBV5-6, the J gene TRBJ2-5; 7 bases map to TRBD1. Specimen: PBMCs. The clonotype comes from a young woman in good health and CMV-seronegative. CDR3 in DNA: TGTGCCAGCAGCGGGGGACAGTACTTGCCCCAGTACTTC. It yields the protein CASSGGQYLPQYF.